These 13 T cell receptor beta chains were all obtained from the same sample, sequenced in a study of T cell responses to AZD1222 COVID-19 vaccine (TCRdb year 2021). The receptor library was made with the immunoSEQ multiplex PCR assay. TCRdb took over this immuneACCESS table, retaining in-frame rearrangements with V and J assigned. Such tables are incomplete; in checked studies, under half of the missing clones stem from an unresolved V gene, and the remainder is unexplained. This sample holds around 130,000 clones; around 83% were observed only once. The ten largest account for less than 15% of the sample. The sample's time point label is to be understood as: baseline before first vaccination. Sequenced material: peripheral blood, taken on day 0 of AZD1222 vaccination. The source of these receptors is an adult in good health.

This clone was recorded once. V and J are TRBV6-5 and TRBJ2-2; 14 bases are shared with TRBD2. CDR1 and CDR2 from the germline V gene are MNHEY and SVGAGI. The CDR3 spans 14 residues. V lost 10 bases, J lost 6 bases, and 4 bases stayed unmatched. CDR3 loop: CATPGLAGAGELFF. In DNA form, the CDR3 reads TGTGCCACCCCGGGACTAGCGGGAGCCGGGGAGCTGTTTTTT.

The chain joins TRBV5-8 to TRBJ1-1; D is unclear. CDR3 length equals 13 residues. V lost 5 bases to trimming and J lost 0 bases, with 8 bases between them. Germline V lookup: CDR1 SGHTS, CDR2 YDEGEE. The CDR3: CASRVRMNTEAFF. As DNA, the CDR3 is TGTGCCAGCAGGGTCAGGATGAACACTGAAGCTTTCTTT.

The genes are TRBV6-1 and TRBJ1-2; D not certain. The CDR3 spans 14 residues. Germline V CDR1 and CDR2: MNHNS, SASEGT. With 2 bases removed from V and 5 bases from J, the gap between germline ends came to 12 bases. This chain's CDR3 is CASSEREGRYGYTF. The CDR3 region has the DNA TGTGCCAGCAGTGAAAGGGAGGGCCGGTATGGCTACACCTTC.

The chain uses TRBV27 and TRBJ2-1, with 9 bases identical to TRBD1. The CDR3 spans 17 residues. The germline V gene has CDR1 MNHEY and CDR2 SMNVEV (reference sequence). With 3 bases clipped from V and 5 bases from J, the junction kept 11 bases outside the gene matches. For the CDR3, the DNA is TGTGCCAGCAGTTTGCCCCGTCCCGGGACAGGGCACAATGAGCAGTTCTTC. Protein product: CASSLPRPGTGHNEQFF.

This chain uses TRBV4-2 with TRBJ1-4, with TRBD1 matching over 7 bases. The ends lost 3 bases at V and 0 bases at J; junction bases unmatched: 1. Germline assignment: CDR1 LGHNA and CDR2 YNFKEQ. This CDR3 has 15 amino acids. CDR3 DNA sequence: TGTGCCAGCAGCCAGACAGGGACAACTAATGAAAAACTGTTTTTT. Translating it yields CASSQTGTTNEKLFF.

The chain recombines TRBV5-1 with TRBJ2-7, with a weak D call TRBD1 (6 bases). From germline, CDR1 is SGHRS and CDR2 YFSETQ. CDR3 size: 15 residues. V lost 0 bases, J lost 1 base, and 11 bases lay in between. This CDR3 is CASSLAGTRSYEQYF. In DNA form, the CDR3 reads TGCGCCAGCAGCTTGGCTGGGACACGTTCCTACGAGCAGTACTTC. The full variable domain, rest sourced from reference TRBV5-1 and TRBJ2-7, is KAGVTQTPRYLIKTRGQQVTLSCSPISGHRSVSWYQQTPGQGLQFLFEYFSETQRNKGNFPGRFSGRQFSNSRSEMNVSTLELGDSALYLCASSLAGTRSYEQYFGPGTRLTVT.

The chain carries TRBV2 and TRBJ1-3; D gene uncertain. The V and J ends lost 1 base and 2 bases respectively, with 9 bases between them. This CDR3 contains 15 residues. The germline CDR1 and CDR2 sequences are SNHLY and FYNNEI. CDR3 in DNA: TGTGCCAGCAGTGAAGTAACATTTGCTGGAAACACCATATATTTT. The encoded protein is CASSEVTFAGNTIYF. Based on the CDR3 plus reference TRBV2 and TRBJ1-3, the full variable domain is EPEVTQTPSHQVTQMGQEVILRCVPISNHLYFYWYRQILGQKVEFLVSFYNNEISEKSEIFDDQFSVERPDGSNFTLKIRSTKLEDSAMYFCASSEVTFAGNTIYFGEGSWLTVV.

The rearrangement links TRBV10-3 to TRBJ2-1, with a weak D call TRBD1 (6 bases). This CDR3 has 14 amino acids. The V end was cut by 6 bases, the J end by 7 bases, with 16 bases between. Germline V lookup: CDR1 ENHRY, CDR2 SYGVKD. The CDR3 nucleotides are TGTGCCATCAGCCAGGCGTTGGGGACAAATGAGCAGTTCTTC. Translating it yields CAISQALGTNEQFF.

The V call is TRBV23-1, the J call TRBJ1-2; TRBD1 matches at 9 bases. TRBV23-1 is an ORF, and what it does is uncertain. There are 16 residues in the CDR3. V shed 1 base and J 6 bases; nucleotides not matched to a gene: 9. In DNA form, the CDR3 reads TGCGCCAGCAGTCAATGGAGACAGGGGGTTGGCGATGGCTACACCTTC. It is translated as CASSQWRQGVGDGYTF.

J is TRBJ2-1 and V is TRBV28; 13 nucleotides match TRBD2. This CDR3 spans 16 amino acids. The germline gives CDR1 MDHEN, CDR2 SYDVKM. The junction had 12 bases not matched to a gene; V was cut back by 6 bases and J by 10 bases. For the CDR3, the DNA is TGTGCCAGCAGGCTAGGCCGGACTAGCGGGAGTCGAGAGCAGTTCTTC. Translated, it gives CASRLGRTSGSREQFF.

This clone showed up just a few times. The DNA for the CDR3 is TGTGCCAGCGGAGGACAGGGGGGCACCTATGGCTACACCTTC. This translates into CASGGQGGTYGYTF. V usage is TRBV27 and J usage is TRBJ1-2, with 10 nucleotides matching TRBD1. Germline V gene sequence: CDR1 MNHEY, CDR2 SMNVEV (reference sequence). V was pared by 8 bases and J by 4 bases, with 7 bases of the junction left unmatched. The CDR3 consists of 14 residues.

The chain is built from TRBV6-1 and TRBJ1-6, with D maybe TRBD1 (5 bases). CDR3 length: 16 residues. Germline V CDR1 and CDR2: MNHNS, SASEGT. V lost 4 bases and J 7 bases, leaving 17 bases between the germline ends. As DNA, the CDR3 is TGTGCCAGCAGTGGCCACAGGACATTCCGGAATTCACCCCTCCACTTT. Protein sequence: CASSGHRTFRNSPLHF.

The CDR3 protein is CASRSSRSGAYTGELFF. The CDR3 DNA is TGCGCCAGCAGATCATCTAGATCCGGGGCCTACACCGGGGAGCTGTTTTTT. The V gene is TRBV4-3, the J gene TRBJ2-2; tentatively, D is TRBD1 or TRBD2 (5 bases each). Between the trimmed V and J ends, which lost 6 bases and 3 bases, there was a span of 20 bases. Germline CDR1 reads LGHNA; CDR2 reads YSLEER. This CDR3 is built from 17 residues.